This T cell receptor beta chain was profiled in a study of T cell changes during pregnancy in multiple sclerosis. The repertoire was sequenced with immunoSEQ multiplex PCR; TCRdb's copy has only in-frame clones and lacks some. The sample carries around 30,000 clones, 85% to 95% recorded once. This TCR came from a female donor with multiple sclerosis, enrolled in a pregnancy study. This material consisted of CD4+ T cells from peripheral blood mononuclear cells, taken after pregnancy.

Here the CDR3 reads CASSFEEEQFF. The CDR3 DNA is TGTGCCAGCAGCTTTGAAGAGGAGCAGTTCTTC. The chain links TRBV7-8 to TRBJ2-1; D uncertain. This CDR3 contains 11 residues. Per germline, CDR1 SGHVS and CDR2 FQNEAQ. Trimming shortened V by 3 bases and J by 10 bases, and 7 bases separated the two germline ends.